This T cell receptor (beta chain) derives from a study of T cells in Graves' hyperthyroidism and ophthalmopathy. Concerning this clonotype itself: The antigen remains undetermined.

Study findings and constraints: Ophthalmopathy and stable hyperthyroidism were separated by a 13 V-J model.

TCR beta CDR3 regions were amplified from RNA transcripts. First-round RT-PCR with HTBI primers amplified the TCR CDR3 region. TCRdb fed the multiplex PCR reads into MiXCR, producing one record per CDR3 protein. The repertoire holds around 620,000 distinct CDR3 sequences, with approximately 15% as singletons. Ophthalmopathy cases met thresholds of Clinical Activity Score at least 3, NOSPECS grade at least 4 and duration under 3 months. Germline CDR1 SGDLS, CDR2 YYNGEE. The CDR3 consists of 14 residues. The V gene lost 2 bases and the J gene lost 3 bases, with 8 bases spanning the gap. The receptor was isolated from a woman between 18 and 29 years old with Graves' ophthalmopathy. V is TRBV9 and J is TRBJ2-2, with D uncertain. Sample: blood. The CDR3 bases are TGTGCCAGCAGCGTTATAGATGACACCGGGGAGCTGTTTTTT. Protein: CASSVIDDTGELFF.